Each of the 17 T cell receptor beta chains below was sequenced from the same sample in a study of regulatory T cells in long-lasting Graves disease. According to the study, TCR beta libraries were built with iRepertoire HTBI primers and CDR3-region Arm-PCR. TCRdb re-analysed the multiplex PCR reads in MiXCR, keeping a single row per CDR3 protein. The sample consists of about 470,000 distinct CDR3 sequences, about 15% of them appearing once. The time point is: newly diagnosed GD, antithyroid drugs for less than 3 months. RNA isolated from PBMCs was used to make the TCR library. The same sample was also used in a study of T cells in Graves' hyperthyroidism and ophthalmopathy.

Sample: peripheral blood mononuclear cells (PBMCs), taken at new diagnosis, from a patient treated with antithyroid drugs. These receptors were collected from a woman in her twenties or thirties with Graves disease.

Note on this clonotype: A far larger clone is one nucleotide away, so this likely arose from a read error. The chain uses TRBV7-3 and TRBJ2-1, with TRBD2 identical over 7 bases. Trimming took 0 bases from V and 13 from J; bases not matched to a gene: 12. Germline assignment: CDR1 SGHTA and CDR2 FQGTGA. CDR3 length equals 15 residues. In DNA form, the CDR3 reads TGTGCCAGCAGCTTAACAGCGGGGCGACGGGAGACCCAGTTCTTC. Its translation: CASSLTAGRRETQFF.

This clonotype occurred a few times. This chain connects TRBV24-1 to TRBJ2-7; D may be TRBD1 or TRBD2 (6 bases each). Germline V CDR1 and CDR2: KGHDR, SFDVKD. The CDR3 is 13 amino acids. Trimming cost V 0 bases and J 9 bases, with 11 bases left between them. CDR3 sequence (DNA): TGTGCCACCAGTGATTTGCGGGGGCTAGGGCAGTACTTC. Amino acid sequence: CATSDLRGLGQYF.

This clonotype has at least ten counts. J is TRBJ2-7 and V is TRBV27; 9 nucleotides match TRBD2. Germline V CDR1 and CDR2: MNHEY, SMNVEV (reference sequence). V gave up 7 bases and J gave up 5 bases; unmatched junction bases: 9. The CDR3 consists of 14 residues. CDR3 residues: CASKISGSYHEQYF. The DNA of the CDR3 is TGTGCCAGCAAGATTAGCGGGAGTTACCACGAGCAGTACTTC.

This clonotype was counted ten times or more. The chain couples TRBV6-1 to TRBJ2-7; tentatively, D is TRBD2 (6 bases). V lost 4 bases and J lost 2, with 18 bases in between. CDR1 is MNHNS and CDR2 is SASEGT in the germline V gene. The CDR3 extends over 16 amino acids. The CDR3 loop is CASSVSGVASTYEQYF. The DNA for the CDR3 is TGTGCCAGCAGTGTGTCGGGGGTTGCTTCAACCTACGAGCAGTACTTC.

This clonotype came up many times. The chain recombines TRBV6-5 with TRBJ1-2; D is ambiguous. V lost 2 bases to trimming and J lost 1 base, with 8 bases between them. CDR1 and CDR2 from the germline V gene are MNHEY and SVGAGI. The CDR3 covers 14 residues. The CDR3 coding sequence is TGTGCCAGCAGTTACCTGGCAGGTAACTATGGCTACACCTTC. Protein: CASSYLAGNYGYTF.

This clonotype was seen a few times. The chain links TRBV13 to TRBJ1-4; D remains ambiguous. Per the germline V gene, CDR1 is PRHDT and CDR2 is FYEKMQ (reference sequence). V was clipped by 1 base and J by 0 bases, with 9 bases between them. The CDR3 is 16 amino acids. CDR3 protein: CASSLAASATNEKLFF. The CDR3 DNA is TGTGCCAGCAGCTTAGCGGCCAGCGCAACTAATGAAAAACTGTTTTTT.

This clonotype was observed many times. The J gene is TRBJ2-6, the V gene TRBV12-5, with unresolved D. CDR3 length: 17 residues. Germline values: CDR1 LGHNT, CDR2 FRNRAP. The V and J ends lost 3 bases and 0 bases respectively, with 12 bases between them. Written as DNA, the CDR3 is TGTGCTAGTGGTTTCCGACCGTGGGGCTCTGGGGCCAACGTCCTGACTTTC. Translating gives CASGFRPWGSGANVLTF.

This clonotype was counted many times. This chain connects TRBV3-1 to TRBJ2-2; perhaps TRBD2 as D (6 bases). Germline V lookup: CDR1 LGHDT, CDR2 YNNKEL (reference sequence). This CDR3 comprises 15 residues. V gave up 4 bases and J gave up 1 base, with 10 bases separating them. DNA for the CDR3: TGTGCCAGCAGCCCGGGACTGTTGAACACCGGGGAGCTGTTTTTT. Translation: CASSPGLLNTGELFF.

The sample holds a few counts of this clonotype. The CDR3, as DNA: TGTGCCACCAGTAAAGGGGGGGAACGGGAGCAGTTCTTC. Translated, it gives CATSKGGEREQFF. The genes are TRBV24-1 and TRBJ2-1; D may be TRBD2 (7 bases). This CDR3 contains 13 residues. The V and J ends lost 6 bases and 10 bases respectively, with 15 bases between them. Germline V gives CDR1 KGHDR, CDR2 SFDVKD.

This clonotype was detected ten times or more. The rearrangement joins TRBV20-1 to TRBJ2-7; D may match TRBD1 or TRBD2 (5 bases each). The CDR3 contains 17 residues. The V end was cut by 0 bases, the J end by 0 bases, with 18 bases between. Germline V lookup: CDR1 DFQATT, CDR2 SNEGSKA (reference sequence). The CDR3 loop reads CSARDLIGGTNSYEQYF. The CDR3 DNA follows: TGCAGTGCTAGAGATCTCATTGGTGGGACGAACTCCTACGAGCAGTACTTC.

In its sample, this clonotype was seen a few times. The V and J genes are TRBV15 and TRBJ2-1; TRBD1 is a possible D gene (6 bases). V was trimmed by 7 bases and J by 1 base, leaving 8 bases between them. CDR1 is LNHNV and CDR2 is YYDKDF in the germline V gene (reference sequence). The CDR3 runs to 13 residues. The CDR3 DNA reads TGTGCCACCACGAGGGGGTCCTACAATGAGCAGTTCTTC. Residues: CATTRGSYNEQFF.

This chain joins TRBV12-3 or TRBV12-4 and TRBJ1-6; D remains unclear. V shed 8 bases and J shed 0 bases, with 11 bases lying between them. The CDR3 totals 15 residues. DNA for the CDR3: TGTGCCAGCCAAACAACGAGCTCCTATAATTCACCCCTCCACTTT. Protein product: CASQTTSSYNSPLHF.

This clonotype was detected once. The V call is TRBV19, the J call TRBJ2-4; 9 positions match TRBD1. The germline V gene encodes CDR1 LNHDA and CDR2 SQIVND (reference sequence). The CDR3 spans 15 residues. Losses at the gene ends were 6 bases for V and 0 bases for J; bases not matched to a gene: 3. CDR3: CASRGDRVAKNIQYF. As DNA, the CDR3 is TGTGCCAGTAGAGGGGACAGGGTAGCCAAAAACATTCAGTACTTC.

This chain links TRBV14 with TRBJ2-7; 12 positions match TRBD2. With 0 bases clipped from V and 3 bases from J, the junction kept 15 bases outside the gene matches. The CDR3 has 20 amino acids. Per the germline V gene, CDR1 is SGHDN and CDR2 is FVKESK. The CDR3 loop reads CASSQEWGTSGWTLGYEQYF. DNA of the CDR3: TGTGCCAGCAGCCAAGAATGGGGGACTAGCGGGTGGACCCTGGGCTACGAGCAGTACTTC. Drawing the rest from reference TRBV14 and TRBJ2-7, the complete variable domain is EAGVTQFPSHSVIEKGQTVTLRCDPISGHDNLYWYRRVMGKEIKFLLHFVKESKQDESGMPNNRFLAERTGGTYSTLKVQPAELEDSGVYFCASSQEWGTSGWTLGYEQYFGPGTRLTVT.

This clonotype was seen repeatedly, ten times or more. CDR3 amino acids: CAWSVLSGEQYF. Here the CDR3 DNA reads TGTGCCTGGAGTGTGCTCAGTGGCGAGCAGTACTTC. The chain joins TRBV30 to TRBJ2-7; D gene ambiguous. From germline, CDR1 is GTSNPN and CDR2 SVGIG (reference sequence). CDR3 length: 12 amino acids. Trimming pared 0 bases from V and 6 bases from J, leaving 9 bases between.

This clonotype was detected a few times. The chain combines TRBV15 with TRBJ2-2; D perhaps matches TRBD1 (5 bases). Trimming cost V 0 bases and J 2 bases, with 10 bases left between them. Germline lookup yields CDR1 LNHNV and CDR2 YYDKDF (reference sequence). This CDR3 is built from 16 residues. DNA of the CDR3: TGTGCCACCAGCAGAGATCGACAGACAAACACCGGGGAGCTGTTTTTT. Its translation: CATSRDRQTNTGELFF.

At least ten counts were recorded for this clonotype. V usage is TRBV11-2 and J usage is TRBJ2-7; 7 bases line up with TRBD2. The length of the CDR3 is 14 residues. In germline, CDR1 is SGHAT, CDR2 FQNNGV. V was clipped by 5 bases and J by 3 bases; unmatched bases: 7. This chain's CDR3 is CASSPGLVDYEQYF. For the CDR3, the DNA is TGTGCCAGCAGCCCCGGACTAGTCGACTACGAGCAGTACTTC.